One and the same sample provided the 18 T cell receptor beta chains below, sequenced in a study of T cell repertoires in cytomegalovirus infection. Each CDR3 protein gets one entry after TCRdb re-called the reads with MiXCR. The repertoire includes around 570,000 distinct CDR3 sequences, roughly 42% of them detected once, and about 48% sits in the top ten. Their recognized antigens are unknown. Specimen: cultured PBMCs, collected from culture after CMV antigen stimulation. These receptors all stem from a human donor in good health (CMV status not recorded). Some clones in this sample may be carry-over from other donors' samples.

The table lists this clonotype with a few counts. This chain uses TRBV5-4 with TRBJ2-7, with 7 nucleotides matching TRBD2. V trimming: 4 bases; J trimming: 3 bases; junction bases outside the gene matches: 10. CDR3 length equals 15 residues. Germline CDR1 and CDR2: SGHNT and YYREEE (reference sequence). This CDR3 is CASSSPTSPYYEQYF. In DNA form, the CDR3 reads TGTGCCAGCAGCAGCCCGACTAGCCCATACTACGAGCAGTACTTC.

This clonotype was counted many times. V usage is TRBV4-1 and J usage is TRBJ1-2; D is perhaps TRBD1 (5 bases). The V gene's germline CDR1 is MGHRA and CDR2 YSYEKL. Trimming removed 4 bases from V and 2 bases from J, with 23 bases in between. The CDR3 runs to 18 residues. The CDR3 DNA reads TGCGCCAGCAGCCCAAAGGGTGCAGGGCCCACTGCAAACTATGGCTACACCTTC. Translation gives CASSPKGAGPTANYGYTF.

The rearrangement joins TRBV7-8 to TRBJ2-5; D tentatively fits TRBD1 or TRBD2 (7 bases each). CDR1 is SGHVS and CDR2 is FQNEAQ in the germline V gene. V lost 10 bases and J 5 bases, leaving 14 bases between the germline ends. The CDR3 spans 12 residues. In DNA, the CDR3 is TGTGCCACCCGGCAGGGGGGGGAGACCCAGTACTTC. Its protein product is CATRQGGETQYF.

The chain recombines TRBV7-6 with TRBJ2-7; 7 bases map to TRBD2. The V and J ends lost 0 bases and 9 bases, in that order; junction bases with no gene match: 8. The CDR3 extends over 14 amino acids. In germline, CDR1 is SGHVS, CDR2 FNYEAQ. The CDR3: CASSLAGGMRGQYF. The CDR3 bases are TGTGCCAGCAGCTTAGCGGGAGGGATGAGGGGGCAGTACTTC.

CDR3 sequence reads: CASSQLIFGNEQFF. The DNA of the CDR3 is TGTGCCAGCAGCCAGCTAATCTTCGGGAATGAGCAGTTCTTC. This chain connects TRBV7-2 to TRBJ2-1; no reliable D call. This CDR3 has 14 residues. Trimming cost V 5 bases and J 7 bases, with 15 bases left between them. The germline V gene encodes CDR1 SGHTA and CDR2 FQGNSA.

This clonotype was observed a handful of times. V is TRBV30 and J is TRBJ2-7; D unclear. Germline V gene data show CDR1 as GTSNPN and CDR2 as SVGIG (reference sequence). Trimming left V 0 bases short and J 6 bases short, with 9 bases between. This CDR3 contains 12 residues. The CDR3 here is CAWSVLLSEQYF. In DNA form, the CDR3 reads TGTGCCTGGAGTGTACTGTTGAGCGAGCAGTACTTC.

This clonotype showed up just a few times. V and J are TRBV7-2 and TRBJ2-5; D is possibly TRBD1 (6 bases). Germline V lookup: CDR1 SGHTA, CDR2 FQGNSA. This CDR3 comprises 15 residues. Trimming removed 3 bases from V and 5 bases from J, with 16 bases in between. CDR3 in DNA: TGTGCCAGCAGCTTTCAGTGGGGGCCGGGGGAGACCCAGTACTTC. Translation: CASSFQWGPGETQYF.

V usage is TRBV20-1 and J usage is TRBJ1-5; no clear D. This CDR3 contains 16 residues. The germline CDR1 and CDR2 sequences are DFQATT and SNEGSKA (reference sequence). V was pared by 6 bases and J by 4 bases, with 22 bases between. This CDR3 reads CSARPLESLWNQPQHF. As DNA, the CDR3 is TGCAGTGCGCGACCCCTGGAGTCGCTCTGGAATCAGCCCCAGCATTTT.

This clonotype was detected a few times. This chain connects TRBV28 to TRBJ1-2; 7 bases fit TRBD1. The trim removed 6 bases at V and 4 bases at J, leaving 11 bases unmatched. The CDR3 consists of 15 residues. The germline V gene encodes CDR1 MDHEN and CDR2 SYDVKM. As DNA, the CDR3 is TGTGCCAGCAGCAGATCTCGGACAGGCTCCTATGGCTACACCTTC. This translates into CASSRSRTGSYGYTF.

The chain recombines TRBV20-1 with TRBJ2-2; D is unresolved. Germline CDR1 reads DFQATT; CDR2 reads SNEGSKA (reference sequence). The CDR3 is 14 amino acids. The V and J ends lost 6 bases and 2 bases respectively, with 13 bases between them. CDR3 in DNA: TGCAGTGCCCCCGAGCACAGAAACACCGGGGAGCTGTTTTTT. Translating gives CSAPEHRNTGELFF.

This clonotype was counted once. The J gene is TRBJ2-3, the V gene TRBV20-1; the match to TRBD2 covers 11 bases. The germline CDR1 and CDR2 sequences are DFQATT and SNEGSKA (reference sequence). The V gene end was trimmed by 5 bases and the J gene end by 1 base; junction bases not matched to a gene: 8. The length of the CDR3 is 16 residues. CDR3 DNA: TGCAGTGCTCCCACGCCGACTAGCGGGGGCACAGATACGCAGTATTTT. Its protein product is CSAPTPTSGGTDTQYF.

This chain connects TRBV5-4 to TRBJ2-2, with 8 bases identical to TRBD2. The CDR3 is 16 amino acids. The germline V gene encodes CDR1 SGHNT and CDR2 YYREEE (reference sequence). V was pared by 5 bases and J by 4 bases, with 10 bases of the junction left unmatched. The CDR3 spells CASRSSGGLSTGELFF. CDR3 coding DNA: TGTGCCAGCAGATCCTCGGGGGGGCTGAGCACCGGGGAGCTGTTTTTT.

The gene calls are TRBV6-6 and TRBJ1-1, with D possibly TRBD1 on 6 matching bases. Trimming shortened V by 6 bases and J by 8 bases, and 16 bases separated the two germline ends. CDR1 is MNHNY and CDR2 is SVGAGI in the germline V gene (reference sequence). CDR3 length: 13 residues. CDR3 amino acids: CASRGGLQGEAFF. The CDR3 DNA reads TGTGCCAGCAGGGGGGGGCTACAGGGAGAAGCTTTCTTT.

The chain carries TRBV18 and TRBJ1-5; TRBD1 matches at 12 bases. The germline gives CDR1 KGHSH, CDR2 LQKENI. The CDR3 totals 15 residues. V shed 4 bases and J 6 bases; nucleotides not matched to a gene: 4. CDR3 region: CASSQGQGAIQPQHF. CDR3 DNA sequence: TGTGCCAGCTCACAGGGACAGGGGGCGATTCAGCCCCAGCATTTT. Looking up the rest from reference TRBV18 and TRBJ1-5 gives the full variable domain: NAGVMQNPRHLVRRRGQEARLRCSPMKGHSHVYWYRQLPEEGLKFMVYLQKENIIDESGMPKERFSAEFPKEGPSILRIQQVVRGDSAAYFCASSQGQGAIQPQHFGDGTRLSIL.

This clonotype was counted only a few times. This rearrangement joins TRBV5-6 to TRBJ1-1; D perhaps matches TRBD1 (6 bases). Germline-derived CDR1 and CDR2 are SGHDT and YYEEEE. This CDR3 spans 14 amino acids. V was pared by 3 bases and J by 3 bases, with 12 bases between. CDR3 nucleotide sequence: TGTGCCAGCAGCTGGAACGGGGGGCACACTGAAGCTTTCTTT. It encodes CASSWNGGHTEAFF.

This clonotype was observed at least ten times. J is TRBJ2-1 and V is TRBV7-2; TRBD2 matches at 8 bases. Germline assignment: CDR1 SGHTA and CDR2 FQGNSA. This CDR3 contains 16 residues. Germline trimming cut 1 base from V and 4 bases from J; bases unmatched to any gene: 6. The CDR3 nucleotides are TGTGCCAGCAGCTTAGGGGGCGGGGGGACGTACAATGAGCAGTTCTTC. It specifies CASSLGGGGTYNEQFF. Drawing the rest from reference TRBV7-2 and TRBJ2-1, the complete variable domain is GAGVSQSPSNKVTEKGKDVELRCDPISGHTALYWYRQSLGQGLEFLIYFQGNSAPDKSGLPSDRFSAERTGGSVSTLTIQRTQQEDSAVYLCASSLGGGGTYNEQFFGPGTRLTVL.

The gene calls are TRBV10-2 and TRBJ2-5; no reliable D call. V dropped 0 bases and J dropped 1 base, with 6 bases sitting between them. This CDR3 has 14 residues. Per the germline V gene, CDR1 is WSHSY and CDR2 is SAAADI. The CDR3 DNA sequence: TGCGCCAGCAGTGAGTCGGGCCTCCAAGAGACCCAGTACTTC. Its protein product is CASSESGLQETQYF.

This clonotype was counted between two and nine times. J is TRBJ2-1 and V is TRBV5-8; 7 bases align to TRBD2. CDR3 size: 14 residues. V shed 4 bases and J 8 bases; nucleotides not matched to a gene: 9. Germline V gives CDR1 SGHTS, CDR2 YDEGEE. The chain's CDR3 is CASSPGEGIHEQFF. DNA of the CDR3: TGTGCCAGCAGCCCGGGGGAGGGGATCCATGAGCAGTTCTTC.